The 30 T cell receptor beta chains listed next were all sequenced from one sample in a study of ipilimumab plus nivolumab after autologous stem cell transplantation. Using immunoSEQ multiplex PCR, the repertoire was profiled, and TCRdb retains in-frame clones only, with some absent. The repertoire holds around 16,000 clones, with 75% to 90% as singletons. Sequencing used PBMCs, obtained in a trial of ipilimumab plus nivolumab as post-transplant consolidation. The receptors shown here come from a male donor with diffuse large B-cell lymphoma.

The rearrangement joins TRBV27 to TRBJ1-1; no firm D call. The CDR3 has 16 amino acids. With 5 bases removed from V and 1 base from J, the gap between germline ends came to 17 bases. Germline V lookup: CDR1 MNHEY, CDR2 SMNVEV (reference sequence). CDR3 bases: TGTGCCAGCAGTCGGTGGGTCAACTTAAAGAACACTGAAGCTTTCTTT. Translated, it gives CASSRWVNLKNTEAFF.

In DNA form, the CDR3 reads TGTGCCAGCGGTACTTCGGGGAGCACTGAAGCTTTCTTT. Protein sequence: CASGTSGSTEAFF. This rearrangement joins TRBV7-8 to TRBJ1-1; D is uncertain. The CDR3 sequence is 13 residues long. Germline V CDR1 and CDR2: SGHVS, FQNEAQ. Deletions cut 8 bases from V and 4 bases from J, with 14 bases between. The full variable domain, in which reference TRBV7-8 and TRBJ1-1 provide the parts outside the CDR3, is GAGVSQSPRYKVAKRGQDVALRCDPISGHVSLFWYQQALGQGPEFLTYFQNEAQLDKSGLPSDRFFAERPEGSVSTLKIQRTQQEDSAVYLCASGTSGSTEAFFGQGTRLTVV.

This sequence joins TRBV7-6 and TRBJ2-1; perhaps TRBD2 as D (6 bases). Trimming shortened V by 1 base and J by 5 bases, and 12 bases separated the two germline ends. The germline gives CDR1 SGHVS, CDR2 FNYEAQ. This CDR3 comprises 15 residues. CDR3 sequence: CASSLGARRDNEQFF. CDR3 coding DNA: TGTGCCAGCAGCTTAGGGGCTCGGAGGGACAATGAGCAGTTCTTC.

This rearrangement joins TRBV7-9 to TRBJ2-5; 11 positions agree with TRBD2. Germline loops: CDR1 SEHNR, CDR2 FQNEAQ (reference sequence). The CDR3 sequence is 17 residues long. J was trimmed by 2 bases and V by 5 bases; bases with no gene match: 10. The CDR3 region is CASSPSRTSGRQETQYF. Written as DNA, the CDR3 is TGTGCCAGCAGCCCCTCCCGGACTAGCGGGCGACAAGAGACCCAGTACTTC.

The sample holds a few counts of this clone. CDR3 DNA sequence: TGTGCCAGCAGCTTAGTCCGACAGCGCTCCTACAATGAGCAGTTCTTC. This encodes CASSLVRQRSYNEQFF. The chain combines TRBV7-9 with TRBJ2-1; weak D call: TRBD1 (5 bases). This CDR3 has 16 residues. Trimming cost V 1 base and J 0 bases, with 10 bases left between them. Germline V gives CDR1 SEHNR, CDR2 FQNEAQ (reference sequence).

The CDR3, as DNA: TGTGCCAGCAGCCAACCCGAGAGGGGTTCGTGGGAGCAGTACTTC. Its translation is CASSQPERGSWEQYF. The chain joins TRBV11-1 to TRBJ2-7; D is possibly TRBD1 or TRBD2 (5 bases each). Germline CDR1 and CDR2: SGHAT and FQDESV (reference sequence). V lost 5 bases and J lost 7, with 21 bases in between. This CDR3 comprises 15 residues. Variable domain in full (rest from reference TRBV11-1 and TRBJ2-7): EAEVAQSPRYKITEKSQAVAFWCDPISGHATLYWYRQILGQGPELLVQFQDESVVDDSQLPKDRFSAERLKGVDSTLKIQPAELGDSAMYLCASSQPERGSWEQYFGPGTRLTVT.

V and J are TRBV5-1 and TRBJ1-5, with D perhaps TRBD1 (6 bases). V lost 1 base and J 1 base, leaving 15 bases between the germline ends. The germline gives CDR1 SGHRS, CDR2 YFSETQ. The length of the CDR3 is 17 residues. CDR3 sequence: CASSLTGSGTSNQPQHF. In DNA, the CDR3 is TGCGCCAGCAGCTTGACAGGGTCAGGGACGAGCAATCAGCCCCAGCATTTT.

The rearrangement joins TRBV5-1 to TRBJ1-1, with a weak D call TRBD1 (5 bases). Germline CDR1 reads SGHRS; CDR2 reads YFSETQ. The V and J ends lost 7 bases and 1 base respectively, with 17 bases between them. The CDR3 is 15 residues long. The CDR3 DNA reads as TGCGCCAGCGGAAATCAGGGCCCCAAGAACACTGAAGCTTTCTTT. This translates into CASGNQGPKNTEAFF.

Comment on this clone: The sample contains more than one DNA sequence encoding this CDR3. This chain uses TRBV7-2 with TRBJ2-7; unclear D gene. With 7 bases removed from V and 1 base from J, the gap between germline ends came to 11 bases. The CDR3 length is 13 residues. Germline V lookup: CDR1 SGHTA, CDR2 FQGNSA. In nucleotides, the CDR3 is TGTGCCAGCATCAATAGAGAGTCCTACGAGCAGTACTTC. Translated, it gives CASINRESYEQYF.

The chain carries TRBV9 and TRBJ2-5, with D possibly TRBD2 on 6 matching bases. Looked up from germline, CDR1 is SGDLS and CDR2 is YYNGEE. The V end lost 4 bases, the J end lost 0 bases, and 10 bases lay between the germline ends. CDR3 length: 14 residues. In nucleotides, the CDR3 is TGTGCCAGCAGCCCCGGGAGCCACCAAGAGACCCAGTACTTC. Its protein is CASSPGSHQETQYF.

The rearrangement uses TRBV27 and TRBJ1-6; no firm D call. Trimming removed 6 bases from V and 4 bases from J, with 7 bases in between. Germline CDR1 MNHEY, CDR2 SMNVEV (reference sequence). The CDR3 is 13 amino acids. CDR3 bases: TGTGCCAGCAGCTACAATTATAATTCACCCCTCCACTTT. This translates into CASSYNYNSPLHF.

The chain has TRBV6-1 and TRBJ1-1; D gene unclear. Per germline, CDR1 MNHNS and CDR2 SASEGT. The CDR3 extends over 11 amino acids. Trimming removed 6 bases from V and 1 base from J, with 3 bases in between. In nucleotides, the CDR3 is TGTGCCAGCAGGAGGAACACTGAAGCTTTCTTT. Encoded protein: CASRRNTEAFF.

V and J are TRBV4-2 and TRBJ2-7; 12 nucleotides match TRBD1. V was clipped by 0 bases and J by 3 bases; unmatched bases: 6. This CDR3 region has 17 residues. Germline V gene lookup returns CDR1 LGHNA and CDR2 YNFKEQ. CDR3 sequence reads: CASSQDGDRGLLYEQYF. CDR3 in DNA: TGTGCCAGCAGCCAAGATGGGGACAGGGGGCTACTCTACGAGCAGTACTTC.

This clone turned up a few times. V gene TRBV4-2 combines with J gene TRBJ1-1, with a weak D call TRBD1 (5 bases). V was pared by 0 bases and J by 5 bases, with 10 bases between. The CDR3 is 14 amino acids. Germline CDR1 and CDR2: LGHNA and YNFKEQ. The CDR3: CASSQDFSGTEAFF. CDR3 in DNA: TGTGCCAGCAGCCAAGATTTTTCAGGGACTGAAGCTTTCTTT.

The chain joins TRBV28 to TRBJ1-5; TRBD1 agrees at 7 bases. V trimming: 2 bases; J trimming: 4 bases; junction bases outside the gene matches: 5. This CDR3 region has 15 residues. CDR1 MDHEN and CDR2 SYDVKM come from the germline V gene. CDR3 sequence reads: CASSLEDRSNQPQHF. CDR3 sequence (DNA): TGTGCCAGCAGTTTAGAGGACAGGAGTAATCAGCCCCAGCATTTT.

CDR3 sequence reads: CASSGGDVGEQYF. CDR3 nucleotide sequence: TGTGCCAGCAGCGGGGGGGACGTAGGCGAGCAGTACTTC. The chain combines TRBV5-5 with TRBJ2-7, with 7 nucleotides matching TRBD2. V lost 4 bases, J lost 6 bases, and 7 bases stayed unmatched. The CDR3 runs to 13 residues. CDR1 SGHKS and CDR2 YYEKEE come from the germline V gene (reference sequence).

In its sample, this clone was seen a few times. The chain has TRBV30 and TRBJ1-1; D is uncertain. This CDR3 region has 12 residues. Germline assignment: CDR1 GTSNPN and CDR2 SVGIG (reference sequence). Trimming stripped 5 bases from V and 7 bases from J, with 14 bases between. In DNA form, the CDR3 reads TGTGCCTGGGAGAGGTGGGGAATTGAAGCTTTCTTT. It translates to CAWERWGIEAFF.

The chain joins TRBV18 to TRBJ2-1; possibly TRBD2 for D (6 bases). The CDR3 has 17 residues. V dropped 5 bases and J dropped 7 bases, with 24 bases sitting between them. Germline CDR1 reads KGHSH; CDR2 reads LQKENI. As DNA, the CDR3 is TGTGCCAGCTCATCGACAACCGATGCGGGACGTTTGAATGAGCAGTTCTTC. It encodes CASSSTTDAGRLNEQFF.

The J gene is TRBJ2-7, the V gene TRBV2; no reliable D call. The germline CDR1 and CDR2 sequences are SNHLY and FYNNEI. There are 13 residues in the CDR3. V dropped 3 bases and J dropped 5 bases, with 11 bases sitting between them. The CDR3 DNA follows: TGTGCCAGCAGTGACACCCCTCTCCACGAGCAGTACTTC. This encodes CASSDTPLHEQYF.

The chain carries TRBV5-6 and TRBJ1-1, with D possibly matching TRBD1 (5 bases). Germline CDR1 and CDR2: SGHDT and YYEEEE. The ends were cut back, 0 bases at V and 3 bases at J, with 12 bases in the middle. This CDR3 region has 15 residues. As DNA, the CDR3 is TGTGCCAGCAGCTTGGTCGGCAGGGCTCACACTGAAGCTTTCTTT. Translated: CASSLVGRAHTEAFF.

The rearrangement joins TRBV14 to TRBJ2-7; TRBD2 agrees at 9 bases. Trimming at V came to 0 bases and at J to 13 bases, leaving 7 bases not matched to a gene. The CDR3 runs to 13 residues. Germline V gene lookup returns CDR1 SGHDN and CDR2 FVKESK. CDR3 sequence reads: CASSQDWTSVSYF. CDR3 coding DNA: TGTGCCAGCAGCCAAGATTGGACTAGCGTTTCCTACTTC. The full variable domain, its missing parts supplied by reference TRBV14 and TRBJ2-7, is EAGVTQFPSHSVIEKGQTVTLRCDPISGHDNLYWYRRVMGKEIKFLLHFVKESKQDESGMPNNRFLAERTGGTYSTLKVQPAELEDSGVYFCASSQDWTSVSYFGPGTRLTVT.

This clone came up a few times. The rearrangement joins TRBV5-8 to TRBJ2-3, with TRBD1 matching over 9 bases. From germline, CDR1 is SGHTS and CDR2 YDEGEE. The CDR3 is made up of 15 amino acids. J was trimmed by 1 base and V by 4 bases; bases with no gene match: 4. CDR3 amino acids: CASSPGTGRTDTQYF. The CDR3 DNA follows: TGTGCCAGCAGCCCCGGGACAGGGCGCACAGATACGCAGTATTTT. The full variable domain, its missing parts supplied by reference TRBV5-8 and TRBJ2-3, is EAGVTQSPTHLIKTRGQQATLRCSPISGHTSVYWYQQALGLGLQFLLWYDEGEERNRGNFPPRFSGRQFPNYSSELNVNALELEDSALYLCASSPGTGRTDTQYFGPGTRLTVL.

The rearrangement joins TRBV11-3 to TRBJ2-6; D is uncertain. V shed 4 bases and J shed 0 bases, with 10 bases lying between them. The CDR3 loop spans 16 amino acids. Germline CDR1 is SGHNT and CDR2 is YENEEA. CDR3 sequence (DNA): TGTGCCAGCAGCTCCCCGGATGCCTCTGGGGCCAACGTCCTGACTTTC. It is translated as CASSSPDASGANVLTF.

The chain has TRBV2 and TRBJ2-5, with 7 bases identical to TRBD1. The germline gives CDR1 SNHLY, CDR2 FYNNEI. This CDR3 spans 13 amino acids. V lost 9 bases, J lost 2 bases, and 6 bases stayed unmatched. Here the CDR3 DNA reads TGTGCCAGTAGGACAGGCCTTCAAGAGACCCAGTACTTC. The encoded protein is CASRTGLQETQYF.

This chain links TRBV7-9 with TRBJ1-1; no definite D call. The CDR3 extends over 15 amino acids. Germline lookup yields CDR1 SEHNR and CDR2 FQNEAQ (reference sequence). V lost 2 bases and J lost 4, with 14 bases in between. The CDR3, as DNA: TGTGCCAGCAGCTTAAACTGGGGATCGGGCACTGAAGCTTTCTTT. It encodes CASSLNWGSGTEAFF.

Here the CDR3 DNA reads TGTGCCAGCTCCAGGGCTGGGGCCAACGTCCTGACTTTC. Translating it yields CASSRAGANVLTF. This chain joins TRBV7-9 and TRBJ2-6; TRBD1 might be the D (5 bases). In germline, CDR1 is SEHNR, CDR2 FQNEAQ (reference sequence). Trimming cost V 8 bases and J 2 bases, with 7 bases left between them. CDR3 size: 13 residues.

This clone was found a few times. V and J are TRBV19 and TRBJ1-5, with a tentative D call TRBD1 (6 bases). The CDR3 loop spans 15 amino acids. V gave up 3 bases and J gave up 4 bases, with 13 bases separating them. CDR1 and CDR2 (germline): LNHDA, SQIVND (reference sequence). CDR3 residues: CASSMGEGVNQPQHF. The CDR3 nucleotides read TGTGCCAGTAGTATGGGTGAGGGGGTTAATCAGCCCCAGCATTTT. The variable domain in full, with the rest retrieved from reference TRBV19 and TRBJ1-5, is DGGITQSPKYLFRKEGQNVTLSCEQNLNHDAMYWYRQDPGQGLRLIYYSQIVNDFQKGDIAEGYSVSREKKESFPLTVTSAQKNPTAFYLCASSMGEGVNQPQHFGDGTRLSIL.

This chain links TRBV27 with TRBJ1-5; D gene ambiguous. This CDR3 is built from 14 residues. V was shortened by 5 bases and J by 0 bases, with 8 bases between the two germline ends. The germline gives CDR1 MNHEY, CDR2 SMNVEV (reference sequence). CDR3 sequence reads: CASSPQFSNQPQHF. The CDR3 bases are TGTGCCAGCAGTCCCCAATTTAGCAATCAGCCCCAGCATTTT.

This chain connects TRBV7-2 to TRBJ1-5; a possible D gene is TRBD1 (5 bases). The CDR3 consists of 13 residues. V was trimmed by 5 bases and J by 4 bases, leaving 9 bases between them. Per the germline V gene, CDR1 is SGHTA and CDR2 is FQGNSA. The CDR3 coding sequence is TGTGCCAGCAGCCGGGACGGGAATCAGCCCCAGCATTTT. It translates to CASSRDGNQPQHF.

This clone was recorded once. This rearrangement joins TRBV10-1 to TRBJ2-5; 9 nucleotides agree with TRBD2. The CDR3 is made up of 14 amino acids. The ends lost 10 bases at V and 1 base at J; junction bases unmatched: 7. Germline CDR1 WNHNN, CDR2 SYGVQD (reference sequence). The DNA of the CDR3 is TGCGCCATCGCGACTAGCGGAGGCCAAGAGACCCAGTACTTC. Protein: CAIATSGGQETQYF.